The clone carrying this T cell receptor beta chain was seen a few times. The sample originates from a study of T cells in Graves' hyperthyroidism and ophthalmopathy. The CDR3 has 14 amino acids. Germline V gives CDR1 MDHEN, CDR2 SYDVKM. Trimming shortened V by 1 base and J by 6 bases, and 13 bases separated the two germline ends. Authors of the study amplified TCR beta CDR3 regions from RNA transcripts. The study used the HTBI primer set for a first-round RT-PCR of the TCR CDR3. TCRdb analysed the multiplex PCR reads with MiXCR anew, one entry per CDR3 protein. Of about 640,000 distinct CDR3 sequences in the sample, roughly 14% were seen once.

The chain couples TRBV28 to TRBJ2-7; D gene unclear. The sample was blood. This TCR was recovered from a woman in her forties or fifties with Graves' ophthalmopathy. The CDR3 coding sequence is TGTGCCAGCAGTTTATACACCCGGATGAGCGAGCAGTACTTC. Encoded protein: CASSLYTRMSEQYF.